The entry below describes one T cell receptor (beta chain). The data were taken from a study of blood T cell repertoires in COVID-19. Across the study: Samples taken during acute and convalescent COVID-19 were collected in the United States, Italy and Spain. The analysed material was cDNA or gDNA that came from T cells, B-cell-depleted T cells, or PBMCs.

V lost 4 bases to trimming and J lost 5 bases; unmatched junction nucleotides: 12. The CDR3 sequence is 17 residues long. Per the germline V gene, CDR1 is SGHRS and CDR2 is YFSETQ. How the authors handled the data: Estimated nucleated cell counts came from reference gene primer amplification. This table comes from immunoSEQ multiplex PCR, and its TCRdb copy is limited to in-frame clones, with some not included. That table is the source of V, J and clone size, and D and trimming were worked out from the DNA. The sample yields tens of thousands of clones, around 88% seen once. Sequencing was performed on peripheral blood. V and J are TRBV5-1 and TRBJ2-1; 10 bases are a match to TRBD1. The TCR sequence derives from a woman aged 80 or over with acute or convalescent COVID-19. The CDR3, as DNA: TGCGCCAGCAGCAACCGGGACAGGGGCCCTAACGACAATGAGCAGTTCTTC. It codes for CASSNRDRGPNDNEQFF.